Below are 10 T cell receptor beta chains sequenced from a single sample in a study of T-cell reconstitution after alpha-beta-depleted transplantation in children. This sample's TCRbeta library carried unique molecular identifier barcodes. TCRdb redid the calling of the PCR reads with MiXCR, one entry per CDR3 protein. This table has fewer than 750,000 distinct CDR3 sequences, 27% appearing once. The sample here was PBMCs, taken before TCRalphabeta/CD19-depleted stem cell transplant. The receptor set was obtained from a boy in the first two years of life with Wiskott-Aldrich syndrome, due to receive a stem cell transplant.

V gene TRBV20-1 combines with J gene TRBJ2-3, with 10 bases that match TRBD2. V was clipped by 3 bases and J by 0 bases; unmatched bases: 6. The CDR3 is 16 residues long. In germline, CDR1 is DFQATT, CDR2 SNEGSKA (reference sequence). The CDR3 DNA follows: TGCAGTGCTAGGGGGTTTAGCGGGAGGAGCACAGATACGCAGTATTTT. This codes for CSARGFSGRSTDTQYF.

This clonotype appeared a few times. This chain connects TRBV12-3 or TRBV12-4 to TRBJ1-6, with D maybe TRBD1 (5 bases). V lost 5 bases to trimming and J lost 7 bases, with 15 bases between them. This CDR3 has 15 residues. CDR3 loop: CASSPRDRENSPLHF. The CDR3 bases are TGTGCCAGCAGTCCAAGGGACCGGGAGAATTCACCCCTCCACTTT.

This clonotype occurred a few times. The rearrangement joins TRBV19 to TRBJ2-1; tentative D call: TRBD1 (6 bases). V dropped 3 bases and J dropped 9 bases, with 12 bases sitting between them. The length of the CDR3 is 13 residues. Germline V gene lookup returns CDR1 LNHDA and CDR2 SQIVND (reference sequence). CDR3 DNA sequence: TGTGCCAGTAGTATGTTGGGGGCCGTTGAGCAGTTCTTC. Residues: CASSMLGAVEQFF.

This clonotype was seen a few times. The CDR3 is CASSSLDRIYEQYF. The CDR3, as DNA: TGCGCCAGCAGCTCATTGGACAGAATTTACGAGCAGTACTTC. The chain joins TRBV5-1 to TRBJ2-7, with a tentative D call TRBD1 (6 bases). The germline CDR1 and CDR2 sequences are SGHRS and YFSETQ. The CDR3 covers 14 residues. Trimming removed 3 bases from V and 4 bases from J, with 14 bases in between.

The chain uses TRBV27 and TRBJ2-7; TRBD2 is a possible D gene (5 bases). The ends were cut back, 5 bases at V and 3 bases at J, with 11 bases in the middle. Germline CDR1 and CDR2: MNHEY and SMNVEV (reference sequence). The CDR3 consists of 13 residues. The CDR3 DNA reads as TGTGCCAGCAGTCCCTGGACTGGCTACGAGCAGTACTTC. Amino acid sequence: CASSPWTGYEQYF.

This rearrangement joins TRBV30 to TRBJ2-7; D unclear. CDR1 is GTSNPN, CDR2 SVGIG, per germline (reference sequence). Trimming took off 4 bases at V and 2 bases at J, with 12 bases between the two ends. The CDR3 totals 13 residues. CDR3 protein: CAWNRDIAYEQYF. The CDR3 region has the DNA TGTGCCTGGAACCGAGACATTGCCTACGAGCAGTACTTC.

V is TRBV20-1 and J is TRBJ2-7, with TRBD2 identical over 7 bases. Germline V gene data show CDR1 as DFQATT and CDR2 as SNEGSKA (reference sequence). The CDR3 loop spans 15 amino acids. The V and J ends lost 4 bases and 7 bases, in that order; junction bases with no gene match: 16. CDR3 in amino acids: CSAMDGRFGFLEQYF. The CDR3 DNA sequence: TGCAGTGCTATGGACGGGAGGTTCGGTTTTTTAGAGCAGTACTTC.

This clonotype occurred a few times. The chain uses TRBV5-6 and TRBJ2-3; weak D call: TRBD2 (5 bases). The V and J ends lost 2 bases and 2 bases respectively, with 12 bases between them. CDR3 length: 15 amino acids. Germline-derived CDR1 and CDR2 are SGHDT and YYEEEE. CDR3 amino acids: CASSFYQADTDTQYF. The CDR3 DNA reads as TGTGCCAGCAGCTTTTATCAAGCGGACACAGATACGCAGTATTTT.

This clonotype was seen more than once but under ten times. This sequence joins TRBV9 and TRBJ2-1; possible D gene TRBD2, 6 bases. V was cut by 0 bases and J by 0 bases, with 13 bases left in between. The CDR3 is 17 residues long. The germline CDR1 and CDR2 sequences are SGDLS and YYNGEE. The CDR3 sequence is CASSVEPTSSSYNEQFF. CDR3 nucleotides: TGTGCCAGCAGCGTAGAACCTACTAGCAGCTCCTACAATGAGCAGTTCTTC.

The chain recombines TRBV7-8 with TRBJ1-2, with D tentatively TRBD1 (6 bases). CDR3 size: 13 residues. Looked up from germline, CDR1 is SGHVS and CDR2 is FQNEAQ. Trimming removed 5 bases at V and 1 base at J, with 8 bases between. CDR3 DNA: TGTGCCAGCAGCGAGGACAGTAACTATGGCTACACCTTC. This gives the protein CASSEDSNYGYTF.